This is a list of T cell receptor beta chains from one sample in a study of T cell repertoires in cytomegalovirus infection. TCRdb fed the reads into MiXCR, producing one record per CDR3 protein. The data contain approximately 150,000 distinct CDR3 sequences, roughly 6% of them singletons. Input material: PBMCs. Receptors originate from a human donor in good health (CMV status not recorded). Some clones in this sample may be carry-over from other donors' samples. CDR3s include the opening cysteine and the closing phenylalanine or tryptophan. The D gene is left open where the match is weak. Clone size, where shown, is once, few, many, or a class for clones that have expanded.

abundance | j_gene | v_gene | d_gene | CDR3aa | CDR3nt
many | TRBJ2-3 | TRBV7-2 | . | CASSPMSSTDTQYF | TGTGCCAGCAGCCCTATGAGTAGCACAGATACGCAGTATTTT
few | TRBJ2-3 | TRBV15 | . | CATSPGGTDTQYF | TGTGCCACCTCACCAGGCGGCACAGATACGCAGTATTTT
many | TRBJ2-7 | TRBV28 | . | CASSFGTAGGEQYF | TGTGCCAGCAGTTTCGGGACGGCCGGTGGCGAGCAGTACTTC
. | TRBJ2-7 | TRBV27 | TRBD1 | CASRPGTGLYEQYF | TGTGCCAGCAGACCCGGGACAGGGCTCTACGAGCAGTACTTC
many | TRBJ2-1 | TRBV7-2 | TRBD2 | CASSPGLAGGLWFF | TGTGCCAGCAGCCCCGGACTAGCGGGGGGGCTGTGGTTCTTC
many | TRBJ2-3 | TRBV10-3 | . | CAISEWASNADTQYF | TGTGCCATCAGTGAGTGGGCTAGTAACGCAGATACGCAGTATTTT
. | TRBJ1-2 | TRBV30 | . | CAWTGGNYGYTF | TGTGCCTGGACAGGAGGAAACTATGGCTACACCTTC
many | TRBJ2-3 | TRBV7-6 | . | CASSGGGYPTDTQYF | TGTGCCAGCAGTGGGGGGGGCTACCCCACAGATACGCAGTATTTT
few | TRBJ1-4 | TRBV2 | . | CAVLARRGEKLFF | TGTGCCGTCCTGGCCAGGCGCGGTGAAAAACTGTTTTTT
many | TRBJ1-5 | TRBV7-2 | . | CASSLEVAQKNQPQHF | TGTGCCAGCAGCTTAGAAGTGGCTCAAAAAAATCAGCCCCAGCATTTT
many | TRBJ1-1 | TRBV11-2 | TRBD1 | CASSPQGAKTIAFF | TGTGCCAGCAGCCCACAGGGGGCTAAAACTATAGCTTTCTTT
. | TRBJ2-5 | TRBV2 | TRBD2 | CASSYTLAGARTTQYF | TGTGCCAGCAGTTATACCCTAGCGGGGGCCCGTACTACCCAGTACTTC